The 7 T cell receptor beta chains below all came from one sample that was sequenced in a study of blood T cells in healthy people across ages. Through a sample-barcoded 5' primer and a J-beta primer mix, a second PCR was run for roughly 7 to 11 cycles. MiXCR, applied by TCRdb to the 5' RACE reads, yields one record per CDR3 protein. The table has roughly 700,000 distinct CDR3 sequences, around 49% seen once; the top ten hold around a third. Input material: blood. The source of these receptors is a woman aged 55-69 years in good health.

This clonotype was counted many times. The chain links TRBV27 to TRBJ1-2; D uncertain. Germline V gene lookup returns CDR1 MNHEY and CDR2 SMNVEV (reference sequence). The V end lost 3 bases, the J end lost 0 bases, and 14 bases lay between the germline ends. There are 16 residues in the CDR3. The CDR3 protein is CASSFSRQTTNYGYTF. The CDR3 region has the DNA TGTGCCAGCAGTTTTAGCCGGCAGACAACTAACTATGGCTACACCTTC.

This clonotype was seen only a few times. The V and J genes are TRBV6-1 and TRBJ2-1; TRBD2 matches at 9 bases. Germline V gene data show CDR1 as MNHNS and CDR2 as SASEGT. This CDR3 comprises 15 residues. With V trimmed by 7 bases and J by 4 bases, 8 bases remained unmatched. The CDR3 nucleotides read TGTGCCAGCAATGGCGGGAGGGCTGTTTACAATGAGCAGTTCTTC. Translating gives CASNGGRAVYNEQFF.

The V and J genes are TRBV20-1 and TRBJ2-7; D assignment may be TRBD1 or TRBD2 (6 bases each). The J call could be wrong; TRBJ2-5 is a better fit for the DNA end. Germline assignment: CDR1 DFQATT and CDR2 SNEGSKA (reference sequence). CDR3 length: 13 residues. The CDR3 bases are TGCAGTGCTAGGGAAGGAGGGGGGGAGACCCAGTACTTC. This gives the protein CSAREGGGETQYF.

This clonotype has a count of ten or more. The rearrangement links TRBV28 to TRBJ2-7, with D possibly being TRBD2 (5 bases). Germline loops: CDR1 MDHEN, CDR2 SYDVKM. The V gene lost 6 bases and the J gene lost 7 bases, with 10 bases spanning the gap. CDR3 length: 11 amino acids. CDR3 sequence: CASSLRGEQYF. In nucleotides, the CDR3 is TGTGCCAGCAGCTTGCGAGGGGAGCAGTACTTC.

This clonotype has a handful of counts. A read error may produce the germline difference seen at one junction end. The chain joins TRBV9 to TRBJ2-1; D is perhaps TRBD2 (5 bases). This CDR3 contains 12 residues. From germline, CDR1 is SGDLS and CDR2 YYNGEE. The CDR3 reads CASSVTGNEQFF. The CDR3 nucleotides read TGTGCCAGTAGCGTGACGGGCAATGAGCAGTTCTTC.

Here the CDR3 DNA reads TGTGCCAGCAGTCCCTCGGGACTGCAGTTCTTC. This codes for CASSPSGLQFF. This sequence joins TRBV2 and TRBJ2-1; tentative D call: TRBD2 (6 bases). The V and J ends lost 5 bases and 12 bases respectively, with 11 bases between them. CDR1 and CDR2 (germline): SNHLY, FYNNEI. The CDR3 consists of 11 residues.

This clonotype was counted a few times. The chain has TRBV4-2 and TRBJ2-7; the D gene is possibly TRBD1 (6 bases). Trimming took 0 bases from V and 0 from J, leaving 12 bases between them. CDR3 length: 16 amino acids. Per germline, CDR1 LGHNA and CDR2 YNFKEQ. CDR3 amino acids: CASSQEDRPSSYEQYF. DNA for the CDR3: TGTGCCAGCAGCCAAGAAGACAGGCCAAGCTCCTACGAGCAGTACTTC.